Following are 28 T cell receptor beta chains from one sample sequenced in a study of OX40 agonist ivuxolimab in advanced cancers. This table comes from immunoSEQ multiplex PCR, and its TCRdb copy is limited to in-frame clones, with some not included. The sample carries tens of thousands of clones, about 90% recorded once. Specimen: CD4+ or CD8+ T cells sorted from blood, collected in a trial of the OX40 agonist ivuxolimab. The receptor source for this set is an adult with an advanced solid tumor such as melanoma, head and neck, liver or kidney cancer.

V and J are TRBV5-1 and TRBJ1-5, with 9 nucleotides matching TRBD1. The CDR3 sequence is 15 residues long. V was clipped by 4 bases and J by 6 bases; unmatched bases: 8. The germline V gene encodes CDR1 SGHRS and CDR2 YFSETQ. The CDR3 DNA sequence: TGCGCCAGCAGCACCACAGGGGGCAACGGTCAGCCCCAGCATTTT. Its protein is CASSTTGGNGQPQHF.

The CDR3 DNA follows: TGTGCCCACCATACCCGGAGAGGGTATGAGCAGTTCTTC. Translating gives CAHHTRRGYEQFF. V is TRBV27 and J is TRBJ2-1, with D tentatively TRBD2 (5 bases). Trimming left V 11 bases short and J 8 bases short, with 19 bases between. Germline CDR1 is MNHEY and CDR2 is SMNVEV (reference sequence). The CDR3 spans 13 residues.

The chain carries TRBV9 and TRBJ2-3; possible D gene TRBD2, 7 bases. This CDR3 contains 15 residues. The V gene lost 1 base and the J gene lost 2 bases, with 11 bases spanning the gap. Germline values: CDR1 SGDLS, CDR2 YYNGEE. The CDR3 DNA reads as TGTGCCAGCAGCGTAAGCGGGACACCCACAGATACGCAGTATTTT. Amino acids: CASSVSGTPTDTQYF.

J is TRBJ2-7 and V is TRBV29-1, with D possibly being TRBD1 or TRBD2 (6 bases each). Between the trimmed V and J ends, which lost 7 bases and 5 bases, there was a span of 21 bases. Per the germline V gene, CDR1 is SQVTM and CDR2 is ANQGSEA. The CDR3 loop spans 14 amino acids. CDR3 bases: TGCAGCGCAAGAAGGGGGGAGCGGGTAAACGAGCAGTACTTC. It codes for CSARRGERVNEQYF.

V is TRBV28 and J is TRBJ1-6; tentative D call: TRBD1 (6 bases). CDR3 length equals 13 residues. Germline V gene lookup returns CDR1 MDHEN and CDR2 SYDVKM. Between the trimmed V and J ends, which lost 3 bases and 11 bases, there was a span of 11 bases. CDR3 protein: CASSFWGATPLHF. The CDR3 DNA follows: TGTGCCAGCAGTTTTTGGGGGGCTACACCCCTCCACTTT.

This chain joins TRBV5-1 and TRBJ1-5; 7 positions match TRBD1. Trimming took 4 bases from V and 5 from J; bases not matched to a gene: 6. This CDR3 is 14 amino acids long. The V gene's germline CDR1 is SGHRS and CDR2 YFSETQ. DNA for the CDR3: TGCGCCAGCAGCCCGGCAGGGGGTGATCAGCCCCAGCATTTT. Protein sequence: CASSPAGGDQPQHF.

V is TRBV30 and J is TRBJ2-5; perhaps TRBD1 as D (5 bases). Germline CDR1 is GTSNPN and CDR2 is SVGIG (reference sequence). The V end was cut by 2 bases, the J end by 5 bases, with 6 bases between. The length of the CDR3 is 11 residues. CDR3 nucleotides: TGTGCCTGGAGTTCAGGGGAGACCCAGTACTTC. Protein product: CAWSSGETQYF.

The DNA for the CDR3 is TGTGCCATCAGTGAAAGGACTAGCGGGGGGGCTCAAGAGACCCAGTACTTC. Encoded protein: CAISERTSGGAQETQYF. The chain uses TRBV10-3 and TRBJ2-5; 15 bases line up with TRBD2. The germline V gene encodes CDR1 ENHRY and CDR2 SYGVKD. Trimming cost V 3 bases and J 2 bases; bases outside gene matches: 4. CDR3 length: 17 amino acids.

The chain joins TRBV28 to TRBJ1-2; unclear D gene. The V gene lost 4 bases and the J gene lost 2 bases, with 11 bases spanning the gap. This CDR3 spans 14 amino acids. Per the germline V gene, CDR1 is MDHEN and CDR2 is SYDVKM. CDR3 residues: CASSSHTENYGYTF. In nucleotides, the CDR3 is TGTGCCAGCAGTTCCCATACAGAGAACTATGGCTACACCTTC.

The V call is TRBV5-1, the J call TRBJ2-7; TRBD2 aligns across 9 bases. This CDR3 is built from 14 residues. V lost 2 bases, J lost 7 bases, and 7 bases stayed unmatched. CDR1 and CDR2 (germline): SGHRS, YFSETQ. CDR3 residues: CASSFSGGIEEQYF. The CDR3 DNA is TGCGCCAGCAGCTTTAGCGGGGGCATAGAAGAGCAGTACTTC.

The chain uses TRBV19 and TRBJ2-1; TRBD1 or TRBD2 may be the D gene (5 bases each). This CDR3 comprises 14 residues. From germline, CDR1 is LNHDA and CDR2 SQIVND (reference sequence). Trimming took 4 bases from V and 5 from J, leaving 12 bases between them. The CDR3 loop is CASSRTGTDNEQFF. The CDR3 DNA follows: TGTGCCAGTAGTAGAACCGGGACCGACAATGAGCAGTTCTTC.

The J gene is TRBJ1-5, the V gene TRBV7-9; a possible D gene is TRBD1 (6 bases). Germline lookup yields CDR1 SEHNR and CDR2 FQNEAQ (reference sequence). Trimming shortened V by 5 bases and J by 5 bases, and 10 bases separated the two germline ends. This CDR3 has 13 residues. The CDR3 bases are TGTGCCAGCAGCCTAGGGGGTTATCAGCCCCAGCATTTT. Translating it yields CASSLGGYQPQHF.

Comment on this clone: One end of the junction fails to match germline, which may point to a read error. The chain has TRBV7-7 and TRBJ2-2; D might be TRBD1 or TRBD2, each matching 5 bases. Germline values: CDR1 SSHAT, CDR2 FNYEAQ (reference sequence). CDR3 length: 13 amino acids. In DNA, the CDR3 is TGTGCTAGCAGCTCCGGGGCCACCGGGGAGCTGTTTTTT. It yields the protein CASSSGATGELFF.

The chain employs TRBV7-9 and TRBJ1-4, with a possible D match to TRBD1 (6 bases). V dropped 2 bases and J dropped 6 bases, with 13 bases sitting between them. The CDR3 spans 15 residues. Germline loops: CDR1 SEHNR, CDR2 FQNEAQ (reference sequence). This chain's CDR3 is CASSLSEQGHEKLFF. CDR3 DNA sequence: TGTGCCAGCAGCTTATCGGAACAGGGTCATGAAAAACTGTTTTTT.

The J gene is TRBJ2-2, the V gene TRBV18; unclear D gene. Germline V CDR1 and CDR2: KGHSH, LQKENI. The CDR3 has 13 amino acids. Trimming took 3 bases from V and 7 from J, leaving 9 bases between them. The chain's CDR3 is CASSPNGGGELFF. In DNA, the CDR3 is TGTGCCAGCTCACCTAACGGTGGCGGGGAGCTGTTTTTT.

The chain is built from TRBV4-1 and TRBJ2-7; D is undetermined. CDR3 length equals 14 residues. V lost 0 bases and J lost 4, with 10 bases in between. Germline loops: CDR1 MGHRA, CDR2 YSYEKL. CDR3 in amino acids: CASSQDKTRYEQYF. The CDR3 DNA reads TGCGCCAGCAGCCAAGATAAGACCCGGTACGAGCAGTACTTC.

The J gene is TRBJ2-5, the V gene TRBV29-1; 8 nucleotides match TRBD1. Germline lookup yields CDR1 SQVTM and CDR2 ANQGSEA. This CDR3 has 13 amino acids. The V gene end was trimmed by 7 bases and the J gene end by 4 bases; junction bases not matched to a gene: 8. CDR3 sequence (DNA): TGCAGCGGAGGACAGGGAAATGGAGAGACCCAGTACTTC. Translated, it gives CSGGQGNGETQYF.

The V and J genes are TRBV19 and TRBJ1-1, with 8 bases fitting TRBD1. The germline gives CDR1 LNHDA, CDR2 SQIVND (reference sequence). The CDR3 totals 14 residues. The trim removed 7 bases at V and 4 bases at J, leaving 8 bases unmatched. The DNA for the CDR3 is TGTGCCAGTAAGTCCCAGGGGGCGGGCACTGAAGCTTTCTTT. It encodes CASKSQGAGTEAFF.

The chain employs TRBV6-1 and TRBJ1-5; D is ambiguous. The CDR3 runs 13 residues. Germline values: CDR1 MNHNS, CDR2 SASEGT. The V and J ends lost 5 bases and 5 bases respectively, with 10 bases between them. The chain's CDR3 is CASSWAFDQPQHF. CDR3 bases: TGTGCCAGCAGTTGGGCTTTCGATCAGCCCCAGCATTTT.

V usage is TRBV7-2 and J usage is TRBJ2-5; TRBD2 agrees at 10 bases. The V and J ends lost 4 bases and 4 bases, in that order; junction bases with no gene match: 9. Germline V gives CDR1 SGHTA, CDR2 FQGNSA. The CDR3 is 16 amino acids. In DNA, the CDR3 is TGTGCCAGCAGCTCTTTAGGAAGCGGGGGGGGAGAGACCCAGTACTTC. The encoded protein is CASSSLGSGGGETQYF.

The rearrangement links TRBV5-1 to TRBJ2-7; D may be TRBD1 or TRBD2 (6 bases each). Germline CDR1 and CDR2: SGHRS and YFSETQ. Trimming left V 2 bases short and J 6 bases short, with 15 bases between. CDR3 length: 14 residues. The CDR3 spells CASSFEGGPVEQYF. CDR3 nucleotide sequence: TGCGCCAGCAGCTTTGAGGGGGGTCCGGTCGAGCAGTACTTC.

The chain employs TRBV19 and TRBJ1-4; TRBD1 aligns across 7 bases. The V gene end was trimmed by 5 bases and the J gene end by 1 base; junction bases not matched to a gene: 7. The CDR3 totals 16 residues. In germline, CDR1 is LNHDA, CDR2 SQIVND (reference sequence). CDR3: CASSLQGGRTNEKLFF. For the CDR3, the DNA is TGTGCCAGTAGTCTGCAGGGGGGGCGAACTAATGAAAAACTGTTTTTT.

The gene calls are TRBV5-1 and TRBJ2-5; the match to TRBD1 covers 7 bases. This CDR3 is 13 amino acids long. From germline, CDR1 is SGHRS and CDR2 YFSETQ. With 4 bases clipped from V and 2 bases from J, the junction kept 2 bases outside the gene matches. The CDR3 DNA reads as TGCGCCAGCAGCACGGGACAGCAAGAGACCCAGTACTTC. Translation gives CASSTGQQETQYF.

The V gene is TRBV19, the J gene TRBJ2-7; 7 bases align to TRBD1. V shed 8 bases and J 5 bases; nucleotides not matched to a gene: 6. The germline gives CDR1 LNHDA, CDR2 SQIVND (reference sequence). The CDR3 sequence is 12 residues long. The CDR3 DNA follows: TGTGCCAGTTCCGACAGGGCCCACGAGCAGTACTTC. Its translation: CASSDRAHEQYF.

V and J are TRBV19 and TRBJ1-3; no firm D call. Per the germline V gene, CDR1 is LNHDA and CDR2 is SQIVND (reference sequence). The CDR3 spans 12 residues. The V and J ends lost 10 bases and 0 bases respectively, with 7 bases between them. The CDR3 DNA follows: TGTGCCACACGGGACTCTGGAAACACCATATATTTT. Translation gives CATRDSGNTIYF. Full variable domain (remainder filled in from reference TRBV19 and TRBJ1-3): DGGITQSPKYLFRKEGQNVTLSCEQNLNHDAMYWYRQDPGQGLRLIYYSQIVNDFQKGDIAEGYSVSREKKESFPLTVTSAQKNPTAFYLCATRDSGNTIYFGEGSWLTVV.

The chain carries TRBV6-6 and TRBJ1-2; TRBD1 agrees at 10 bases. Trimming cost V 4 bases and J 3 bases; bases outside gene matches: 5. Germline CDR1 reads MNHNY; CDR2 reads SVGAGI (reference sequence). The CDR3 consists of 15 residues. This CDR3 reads CASSFGTGADYGYTF. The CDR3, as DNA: TGTGCCAGCAGTTTTGGGACAGGGGCGGACTATGGCTACACCTTC.

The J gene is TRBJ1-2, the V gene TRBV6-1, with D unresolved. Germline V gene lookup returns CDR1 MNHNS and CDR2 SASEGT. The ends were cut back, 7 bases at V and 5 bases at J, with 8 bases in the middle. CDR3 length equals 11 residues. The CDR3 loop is CASTPGYGYTF. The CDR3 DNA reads TGTGCCAGCACCCCAGGATATGGCTACACCTTC.

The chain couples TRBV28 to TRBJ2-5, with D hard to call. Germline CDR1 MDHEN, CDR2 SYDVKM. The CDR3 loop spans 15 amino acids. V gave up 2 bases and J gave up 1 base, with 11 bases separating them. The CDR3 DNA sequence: TGTGCCAGCAGTTTACAGGAGACTCTCCAAGAGACCCAGTACTTC. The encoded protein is CASSLQETLQETQYF.